The 12 T cell receptor beta chains listed next were all sequenced from one sample in a study of shared clonotypes between healthy human individuals. As defined, naive CD8 cells were CD45RO-negative and positively selected for CCR7, with terminally differentiated effector memory CD45RA+ cells excluded. Generated by immunoSEQ multiplex PCR, the TCRdb table keeps only in-frame clones and is missing some. This table has some 2.1 million clones, approximately 95% appearing once. Specimen: naive CD8+ T cells sorted from blood. These receptors originate from a man aged 18 to 30 in good health.

The V gene is TRBV27, the J gene TRBJ2-1; 9 bases agree with TRBD1. Germline CDR1 and CDR2: MNHEY and SMNVEV (reference sequence). Trimming cost V 7 bases and J 1 base; bases outside gene matches: 2. The CDR3 length is 14 residues. The CDR3 region is CASIDRGSYNEQFF. The CDR3 bases are TGTGCCAGCATAGACAGGGGGTCCTACAATGAGCAGTTCTTC.

J is TRBJ2-7 and V is TRBV19; 7 positions match TRBD1. Losses at the gene ends were 5 bases for V and 6 bases for J; bases not matched to a gene: 7. Germline CDR1 and CDR2: LNHDA and SQIVND (reference sequence). The CDR3 has 13 amino acids. CDR3 region: CASSSSGGTEQYF. The CDR3 DNA sequence: TGTGCCAGTAGTTCATCAGGGGGAACCGAGCAGTACTTC.

The genes are TRBV13 and TRBJ2-1; the D is unclear. The germline V and J ends were trimmed by 2 bases and 6 bases, with 8 bases remaining between them. Germline V gene sequence: CDR1 PRHDT, CDR2 FYEKMQ (reference sequence). The CDR3 has 13 residues. DNA for the CDR3: TGTGCCAGCAGCTTAAGATCTGGCAATGAGCAGTTCTTC. This encodes CASSLRSGNEQFF.

J is TRBJ2-7 and V is TRBV29-1; D perhaps matches TRBD1 (6 bases). Germline-derived CDR1 and CDR2 are SQVTM and ANQGSEA. V was cut by 1 base and J by 1 base, with 11 bases left in between. The CDR3 length is 14 residues. CDR3: CSVEGTEDSYEQYF. The CDR3 nucleotides are TGCAGCGTTGAAGGGACAGAAGATTCCTACGAGCAGTACTTC.

As regards this clone: The sample has other DNA sequences that encode this CDR3 too. The CDR3 coding sequence is TGTGCCTGGAGCGGAGGGGCCGGTGAGCAGTTCTTC. This codes for CAWSGGAGEQFF. The chain joins TRBV30 to TRBJ2-1, with TRBD2 as a possible D gene (6 bases). Per the germline V gene, CDR1 is GTSNPN and CDR2 is SVGIG (reference sequence). The CDR3 consists of 12 residues. The V gene lost 3 bases and the J gene lost 9 bases, with 12 bases spanning the gap.

Comments on this clone: Germline is not matched at one junction end, which may reflect a read error. The rearrangement links TRBV18 to TRBJ2-7, with D possibly TRBD2 on 6 matching bases. Germline V gives CDR1 KGHSH, CDR2 LQKENI. This CDR3 has 14 amino acids. The CDR3 DNA follows: TGCGCCAGCTCACCAGGGACTGGATACTACGAGCAGTACTTC. Amino acid sequence: CASSPGTGYYEQYF. Together with reference TRBV18 and TRBJ2-7, the CDR3 gives the full variable domain: NAGVMQNPRHLVRRRGQEARLRCSPMKGHSHVYWYRQLPEEGLKFMVYLQKENIIDESGMPKERFSAEFPKEGPSILRIQQVVRGDSAAYFCASSPGTGYYEQYFGPGTRLTVT.

The chain joins TRBV7-8 to TRBJ2-1, with 8 bases that match TRBD2. There are 15 residues in the CDR3. The V gene's germline CDR1 is SGHVS and CDR2 FQNEAQ. After removal of 5 bases from V and 4 bases from J, the junction contained 7 bases not matched to a gene. In nucleotides, the CDR3 is TGTGCCAGCAGCGAAGGGGGACTAGGGTACAATGAGCAGTTCTTC. It specifies CASSEGGLGYNEQFF. Drawing the rest from reference TRBV7-8 and TRBJ2-1, the complete variable domain is GAGVSQSPRYKVAKRGQDVALRCDPISGHVSLFWYQQALGQGPEFLTYFQNEAQLDKSGLPSDRFFAERPEGSVSTLKIQRTQQEDSAVYLCASSEGGLGYNEQFFGPGTRLTVL.

The rearrangement joins TRBV7-9 to TRBJ1-1; maybe TRBD1 (5 bases). Germline V CDR1 and CDR2: SEHNR, FQNEAQ (reference sequence). Trimming took off 8 bases at V and 0 bases at J, with 16 bases between the two ends. The CDR3 covers 15 residues. CDR3 DNA sequence: TGTGCCAGCGTCCCCGGGCAGGGAGTGAACACTGAAGCTTTCTTT. This encodes CASVPGQGVNTEAFF.

The chain employs TRBV7-9 and TRBJ1-1, with D unresolved. Germline V gene lookup returns CDR1 SEHNR and CDR2 FQNEAQ (reference sequence). The V and J ends lost 7 bases and 0 bases respectively, with 15 bases between them. This CDR3 is 15 amino acids long. This CDR3 is CASTESLGMNTEAFF. The CDR3 nucleotides read TGTGCCAGCACCGAGAGTTTGGGGATGAACACTGAAGCTTTCTTT.

The rearrangement links TRBV5-1 to TRBJ2-6; no reliable D call. CDR3 length: 15 amino acids. Germline CDR1 SGHRS, CDR2 YFSETQ. V was pared by 0 bases and J by 4 bases, with 8 bases between. The CDR3 DNA is TGCGCCAGCAGCTTGGACCTGGCGGGGGCCAACGTCCTGACTTTC. This encodes CASSLDLAGANVLTF.

The chain combines TRBV13 with TRBJ2-7; D is uncertain. The ends were cut back, 2 bases at V and 3 bases at J, with 11 bases in the middle. CDR3 length equals 14 residues. Germline V lookup: CDR1 PRHDT, CDR2 FYEKMQ (reference sequence). The DNA for the CDR3 is TGTGCCAGCAGCTTAACGGAGAGTGACTACGAGCAGTACTTC. It yields the protein CASSLTESDYEQYF.

Remarks on this clone: This sample includes further DNA sequences coding for the same CDR3. The rearrangement uses TRBV6-5 and TRBJ1-3, with D maybe TRBD1 (5 bases). Germline values: CDR1 MNHEY, CDR2 SVGAGI. Trimming took 0 bases from V and 0 from J, leaving 6 bases between them. The CDR3 has 15 amino acids. The CDR3 bases are TGTGCCAGCAGTTACTCGGGGGGCTCTGGAAACACCATATATTTT. Translating it yields CASSYSGGSGNTIYF.